This T cell receptor (beta chain) was profiled in a study of early T cells in non-severe SARS-CoV-2 infection. Looking at the study overall: The chains were unpaired, and the sequenced material was bulk RNA from unsorted whole blood. Whole-study results and caveats: Reliance on VDJdb matching favored anti-spike CD8 responses; private and CD4 specificities were missed.

Individual cDNA molecules received unique molecular identifiers. In TCRdb, the 5' RACE reads were re-called with MiXCR into one record per CDR3 protein. The sample carries tens of thousands of distinct CDR3 sequences, roughly 5% recorded once. This clonotype was counted between two and nine times. Its antigen remains unknown. V was clipped by 7 bases and J by 1 base, with 19 bases between them. The CDR3 contains 16 residues. The receptor was derived from an adult who was a healthcare worker with PCR-confirmed SARS-CoV-2 infection or an uninfected control (not recorded which). The rearrangement uses TRBV12-3 or TRBV12-4 and TRBJ1-2, with a possible D match to TRBD1 (5 bases). Sample: whole blood. CDR3 DNA: TGTGCCAGCAAAGGGAGCCCCCAGGGTGATAACTATGGCTACACCTTC. This sequence encodes CASKGSPQGDNYGYTF.